The sequence of this TCR beta chain was determined in a study of T cells in Graves' hyperthyroidism and ophthalmopathy. Ten or more counts support this clonotype. Amplified TCR beta CDR3 regions came from RNA transcripts. First-round RT-PCR targeting the TCR CDR3 was performed with the HTBI primer set. TCRdb fed the multiplex PCR reads into MiXCR, producing one record per CDR3 protein. Seen here are hundreds of thousands of distinct CDR3 sequences, about 38% observed once, and the top ten hold around 10%. Trimming took off 4 bases at V and 1 base at J, with 5 bases between the two ends. This CDR3 spans 11 amino acids. Germline V CDR1 and CDR2: SQVTM, ANQGSEA.

The V gene is TRBV29-1, the J gene TRBJ2-7, with unresolved D. This clonotype was sampled from a young man with Graves' hyperthyroidism. The sample comprised blood. The CDR3 nucleotides read TGCAGCGTTGCGACATCCTACGAGCAGTACTTC. Amino acids: CSVATSYEQYF.